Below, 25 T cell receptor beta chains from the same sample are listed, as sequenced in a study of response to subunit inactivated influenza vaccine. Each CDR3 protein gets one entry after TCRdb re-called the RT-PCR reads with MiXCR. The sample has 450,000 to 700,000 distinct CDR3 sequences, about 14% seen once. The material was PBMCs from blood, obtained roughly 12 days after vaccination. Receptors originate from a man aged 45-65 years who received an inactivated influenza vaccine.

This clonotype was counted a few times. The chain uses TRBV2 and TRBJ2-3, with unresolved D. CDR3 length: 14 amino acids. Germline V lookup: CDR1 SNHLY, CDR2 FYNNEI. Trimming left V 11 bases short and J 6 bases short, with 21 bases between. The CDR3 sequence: CASEAPQATDTQYF. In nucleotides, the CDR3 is TGTGCCTCCGAGGCACCACAAGCCACGGATACGCAGTATTTT. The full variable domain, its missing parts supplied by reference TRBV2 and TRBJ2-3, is EPEVTQTPSHQVTQMGQEVILRCVPISNHLYFYWYRQILGQKVEFLVSFYNNEISEKSEIFDDQFSVERPDGSNFTLKIRSTKLEDSAMYFCASEAPQATDTQYFGPGTRLTVL.

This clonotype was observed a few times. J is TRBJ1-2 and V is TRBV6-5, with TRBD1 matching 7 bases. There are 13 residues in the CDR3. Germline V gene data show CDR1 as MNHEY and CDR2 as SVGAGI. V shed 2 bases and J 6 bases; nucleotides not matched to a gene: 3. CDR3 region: CASSYRTGHGYTF. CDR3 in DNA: TGTGCCAGCAGTTACAGGACAGGACATGGCTACACCTTC.

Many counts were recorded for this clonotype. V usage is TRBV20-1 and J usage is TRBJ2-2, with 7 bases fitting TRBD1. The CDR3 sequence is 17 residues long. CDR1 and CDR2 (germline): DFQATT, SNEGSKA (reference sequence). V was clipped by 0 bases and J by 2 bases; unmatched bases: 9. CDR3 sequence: CSARDLVGQTNTGELFF. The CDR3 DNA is TGCAGTGCTAGAGATCTGGTGGGACAGACCAACACCGGGGAGCTGTTTTTT.

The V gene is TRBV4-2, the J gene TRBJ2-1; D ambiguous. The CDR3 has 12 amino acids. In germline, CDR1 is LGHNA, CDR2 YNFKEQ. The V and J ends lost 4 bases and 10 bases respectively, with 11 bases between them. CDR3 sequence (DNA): TGTGCCAGCAGCCCATGGTCCGGAGAGCAGTTCTTC. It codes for CASSPWSGEQFF.

The CDR3 is CASSELGQANNQPQHF. The DNA for the CDR3 is TGTGCCAGCAGTGAACTAGGGCAGGCCAACAATCAGCCCCAGCATTTT. This chain joins TRBV6-1 and TRBJ1-5, with unresolved D. V shed 2 bases and J shed 3 bases, with 14 bases lying between them. This CDR3 contains 16 residues. Per germline, CDR1 MNHNS and CDR2 SASEGT.

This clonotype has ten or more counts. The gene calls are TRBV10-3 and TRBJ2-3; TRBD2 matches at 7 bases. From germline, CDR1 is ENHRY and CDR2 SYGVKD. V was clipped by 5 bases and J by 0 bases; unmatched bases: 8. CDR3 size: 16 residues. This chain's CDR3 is CAISYSGGGSTDTQYF. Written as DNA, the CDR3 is TGTGCCATCAGTTATTCGGGCGGGGGAAGCACAGATACGCAGTATTTT.

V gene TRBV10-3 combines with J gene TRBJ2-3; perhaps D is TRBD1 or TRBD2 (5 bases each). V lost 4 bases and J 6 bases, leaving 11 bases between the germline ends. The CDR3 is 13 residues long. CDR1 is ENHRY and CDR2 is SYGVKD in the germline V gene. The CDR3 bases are TGTGCCATCAGTGGTGCCGGGGCGGATACGCAGTATTTT. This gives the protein CAISGAGADTQYF.

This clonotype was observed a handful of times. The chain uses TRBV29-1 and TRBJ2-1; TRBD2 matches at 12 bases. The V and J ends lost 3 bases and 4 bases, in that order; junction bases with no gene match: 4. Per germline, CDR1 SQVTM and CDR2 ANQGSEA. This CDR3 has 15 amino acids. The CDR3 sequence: CSVEAGLAGYNEQFF. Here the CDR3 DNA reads TGCAGCGTTGAGGCTGGACTAGCGGGGTACAATGAGCAGTTCTTC.

In DNA, the CDR3 is TGTGCCAGCACCCCAGGACTAGCGTTTTCCTACGAGCAGTACTTC. Its translation: CASTPGLAFSYEQYF. The V gene is TRBV6-2 or TRBV6-3, the J gene TRBJ2-7; 9 bases agree with TRBD2. V was pared by 7 bases and J by 1 base, with 8 bases of the junction left unmatched. CDR3 length: 15 residues. In germline, CDR1 is MNHEY, CDR2 SVGEGT.

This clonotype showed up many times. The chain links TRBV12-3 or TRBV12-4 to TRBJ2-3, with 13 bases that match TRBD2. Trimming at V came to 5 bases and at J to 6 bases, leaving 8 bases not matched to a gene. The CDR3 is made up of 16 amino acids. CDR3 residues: CASSAGTSGTWDTQYF. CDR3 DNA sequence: TGTGCCAGCAGTGCGGGGACTAGCGGGACATGGGATACGCAGTATTTT.

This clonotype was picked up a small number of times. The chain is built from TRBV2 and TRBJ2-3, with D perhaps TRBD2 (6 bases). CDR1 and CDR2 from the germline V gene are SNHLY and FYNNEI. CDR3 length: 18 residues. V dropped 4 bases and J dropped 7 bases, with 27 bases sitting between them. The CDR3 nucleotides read TGTGCCAGCAGTGGGCGTTTTTCAAGCGGGCATGGGGGTAATACGCAGTATTTT. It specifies CASSGRFSSGHGGNTQYF.

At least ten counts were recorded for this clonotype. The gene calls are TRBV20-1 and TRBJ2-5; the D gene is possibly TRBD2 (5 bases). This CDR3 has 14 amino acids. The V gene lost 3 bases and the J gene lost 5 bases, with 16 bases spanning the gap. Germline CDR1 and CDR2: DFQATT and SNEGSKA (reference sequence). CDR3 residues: CSASRGQSFETQYF. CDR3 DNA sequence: TGCAGTGCTAGTAGAGGGCAGAGTTTTGAGACCCAGTACTTC.

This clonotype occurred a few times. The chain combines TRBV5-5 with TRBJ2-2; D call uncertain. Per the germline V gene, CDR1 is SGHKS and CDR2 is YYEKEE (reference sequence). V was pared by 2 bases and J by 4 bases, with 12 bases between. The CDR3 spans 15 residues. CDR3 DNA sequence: TGTGCCAGCAGCTTCCAAGGACCCCCCACCGGGGAGCTGTTTTTT. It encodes CASSFQGPPTGELFF. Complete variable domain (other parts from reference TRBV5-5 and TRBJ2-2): DAGVTQSPTHLIKTRGQQVTLRCSPISGHKSVSWYQQVLGQGPQFIFQYYEKEERGRGNFPDRFSARQFPNYSSELNVNALLLGDSALYLCASSFQGPPTGELFFGEGSRLTVL.

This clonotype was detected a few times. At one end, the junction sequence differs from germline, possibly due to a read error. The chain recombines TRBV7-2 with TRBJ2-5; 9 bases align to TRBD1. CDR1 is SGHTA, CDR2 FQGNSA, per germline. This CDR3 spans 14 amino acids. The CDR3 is CASSLGQGQKTQYF. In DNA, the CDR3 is TGTGCCAGCAGCTTGGGACAGGGCCAAAAGACCCAGTACTTC.

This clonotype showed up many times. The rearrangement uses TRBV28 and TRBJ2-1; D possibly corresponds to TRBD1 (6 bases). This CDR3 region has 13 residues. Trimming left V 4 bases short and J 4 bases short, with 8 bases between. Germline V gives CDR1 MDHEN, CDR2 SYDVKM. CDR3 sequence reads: CASSYDRYNEQFF. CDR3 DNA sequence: TGTGCCAGCAGTTATGACAGGTACAATGAGCAGTTCTTC.

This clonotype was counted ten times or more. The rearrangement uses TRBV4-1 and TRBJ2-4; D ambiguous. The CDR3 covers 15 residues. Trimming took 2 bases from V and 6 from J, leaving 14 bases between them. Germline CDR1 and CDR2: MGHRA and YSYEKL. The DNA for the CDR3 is TGCGCCAGCAGCCAAAGCCTTGGACCCAGAAACATTCAGTACTTC. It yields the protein CASSQSLGPRNIQYF.

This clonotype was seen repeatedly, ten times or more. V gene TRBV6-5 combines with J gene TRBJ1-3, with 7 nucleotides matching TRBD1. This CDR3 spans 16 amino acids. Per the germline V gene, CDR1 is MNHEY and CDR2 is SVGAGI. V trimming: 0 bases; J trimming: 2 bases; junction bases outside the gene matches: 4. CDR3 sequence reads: CASSYSLTGTGNTIYF. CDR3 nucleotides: TGTGCCAGCAGTTACTCTTTGACAGGGACTGGAAACACCATATATTTT.

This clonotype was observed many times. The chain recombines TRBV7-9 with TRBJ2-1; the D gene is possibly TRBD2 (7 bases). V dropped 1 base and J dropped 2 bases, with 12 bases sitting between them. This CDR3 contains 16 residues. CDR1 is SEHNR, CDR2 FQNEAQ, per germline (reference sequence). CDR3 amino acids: CASSLEGGGTYNEQFF. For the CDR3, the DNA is TGTGCCAGCAGCTTAGAAGGCGGGGGCACCTACAATGAGCAGTTCTTC.

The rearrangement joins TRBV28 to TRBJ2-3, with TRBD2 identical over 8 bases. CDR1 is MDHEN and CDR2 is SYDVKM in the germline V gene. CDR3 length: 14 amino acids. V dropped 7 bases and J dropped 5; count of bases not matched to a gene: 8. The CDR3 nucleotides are TGTGCCAGCACTCCGGGGGGGCCCGGAGATACGCAGTATTTT. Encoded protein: CASTPGGPGDTQYF.

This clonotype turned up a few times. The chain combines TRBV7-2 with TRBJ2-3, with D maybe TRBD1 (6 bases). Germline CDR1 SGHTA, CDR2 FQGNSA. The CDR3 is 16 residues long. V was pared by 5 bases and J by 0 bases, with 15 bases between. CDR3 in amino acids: CASSQIRTASTDTQYF. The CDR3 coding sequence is TGTGCCAGCAGCCAGATTAGGACAGCTAGCACAGATACGCAGTATTTT.

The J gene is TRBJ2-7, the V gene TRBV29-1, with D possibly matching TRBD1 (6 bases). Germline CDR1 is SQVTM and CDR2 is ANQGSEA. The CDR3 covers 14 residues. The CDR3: CTKIGQGWSYEQYF. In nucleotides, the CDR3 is TGCACGAAAATTGGGCAGGGGTGGTCGTACGAGCAGTACTTC.

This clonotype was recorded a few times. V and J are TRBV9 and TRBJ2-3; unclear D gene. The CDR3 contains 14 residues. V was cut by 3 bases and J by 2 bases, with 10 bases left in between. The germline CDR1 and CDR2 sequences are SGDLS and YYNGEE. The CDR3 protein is CASSGTGSTDTQYF. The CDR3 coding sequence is TGTGCCAGCAGCGGTACGGGTTCCACAGATACGCAGTATTTT.

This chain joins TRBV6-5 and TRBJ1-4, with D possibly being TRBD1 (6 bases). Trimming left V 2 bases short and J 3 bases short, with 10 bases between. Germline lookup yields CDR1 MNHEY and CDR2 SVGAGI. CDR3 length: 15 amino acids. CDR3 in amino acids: CASSYRGRSNEKLFF. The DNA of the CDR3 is TGTGCCAGCAGTTACAGGGGGAGGTCTAATGAAAAACTGTTTTTT.

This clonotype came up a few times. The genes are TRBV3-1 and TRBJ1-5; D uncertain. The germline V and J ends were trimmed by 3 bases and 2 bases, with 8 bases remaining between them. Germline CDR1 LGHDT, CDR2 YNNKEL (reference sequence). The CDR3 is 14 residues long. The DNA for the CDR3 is TGTGCCAGCAGCCAGTACGGGGGCAATCAGCCCCAGCATTTT. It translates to CASSQYGGNQPQHF. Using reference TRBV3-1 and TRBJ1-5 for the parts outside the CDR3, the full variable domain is DTAVSQTPKYLVTQMGNDKSIKCEQNLGHDTMYWYKQDSKKFLKIMFSYNNKELIINETVPNRFSPKSPDKAHLNLHINSLELGDSAVYFCASSQYGGNQPQHFGDGTRLSIL.

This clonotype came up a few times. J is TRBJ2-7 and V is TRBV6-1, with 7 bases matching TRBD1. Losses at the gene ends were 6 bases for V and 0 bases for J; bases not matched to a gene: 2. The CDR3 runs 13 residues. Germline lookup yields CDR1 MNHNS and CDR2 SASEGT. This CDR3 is CASRTGSSYEQYF. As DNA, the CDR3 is TGTGCCAGCAGGACAGGGAGCTCCTACGAGCAGTACTTC.